These T cell receptor beta chains were read from a single sample in a study of cytomegalovirus exposure and HLA in healthy donors. Produced via immunoSEQ multiplex PCR; TCRdb's table is partial and in-frame only. The sample holds about 140,000 clones, approximately 73% seen once. The sequencing input was PBMCs. Receptor source: a middle-aged woman in good health and CMV-seronegative. The CDR3 runs from the conserved cysteine through the conserved F or W. The D gene is left open where the match is weak. Expanded clones are given a class, and other clones once, few, many or no size at all.

V	J	size	D	DNA	CDR3
TRBV5-4	TRBJ1-2	.	TRBD1	TGTGCCAGCAGCTTGGACGGGACAGGGGGCCTGCGGGGCTACACCTTC	CASSLDGTGGLRGYTF
TRBV15	TRBJ2-5	.	TRBD1	TGTGCCACCAGCTTGGACAGGGGTAGCGAGACCCAGTACTTC	CATSLDRGSETQYF
TRBV4-1	TRBJ2-7	.	TRBD1	TGCGCCAGCAGCCCCTCGCCTGGAGGACAGGGCCCCTACGAGCAGTACTTC	CASSPSPGGQGPYEQYF
TRBV2	TRBJ2-5	.	TRBD2	TGTGCCAGCACGGCTAGCGGGGGGCCACAAGAGACCCAGTACTTC	CASTASGGPQETQYF
TRBV29-1	TRBJ1-1	few	TRBD1	TGCAGCGTTGGAGGGCTGACAGGGGGCACTGAAGCTTTCTTT	CSVGGLTGGTEAFF
TRBV6-1	TRBJ1-5	.	.	TGTGCCAGCAGTCCACAGGGCGGCAATCAGCCCCAGCATTTT	CASSPQGGNQPQHF
TRBV4-1	TRBJ1-2	.	TRBD1	TGCGCCAGCAGCCAAGAGCTCAGGGGGCGGTATGGCTACACCTTC	CASSQELRGRYGYTF
TRBV15	TRBJ1-1	.	TRBD1	TGTGCCACCAGCACTGGGGACAGGAACACTGAAGCTTTCTTT	CATSTGDRNTEAFF
TRBV29-1	TRBJ2-1	.	TRBD2	TGCAGCGTTGTGGGAGGGAGCTCCTACAATGAGCAGTTCTTC	CSVVGGSSYNEQFF
TRBV4-1	TRBJ2-2	.	.	TGCGCCAGCAGCCCCTGGGGCTCAGGCGGCACCGGGGAGCTGTTTTTT	CASSPWGSGGTGELFF
TRBV4-2	TRBJ2-3	once	TRBD2	TGTGCCAGCAGCCAAGAGACTAGCGGGGGGGCCCCCGGTACGCAGTATTTT	CASSQETSGGAPGTQYF
TRBV2	TRBJ1-4	.	.	TGTGCCAGCAGTGGACAGTTGTATGAAAAACTGTTTTTT	CASSGQLYEKLFF
TRBV7-8	TRBJ2-5	.	TRBD2	TGTGCCAGCAGCTTCAGAGCGGGGGGAGGGACCCAGTACTTC	CASSFRAGGGTQYF
TRBV4-2	TRBJ1-1	.	TRBD1	TGTGCCAGCAGCCAAACGACACAGGGGGCTAATCTCTTGTGGTTTCCTGAAGCTTTCTTT	CASSQTTQGANLLWFPEAFF
TRBV19	TRBJ1-1	.	.	TGTGCCAGTAGCGACAGCGGGTGGACTGAAGCTTTCTTT	CASSDSGWTEAFF
TRBV7-9	TRBJ2-3	.	TRBD2	TGTGCCAGCAGCTTAGCCCAGCGGGGTACAAATGCCCGGTGGTATTTT	CASSLAQRGTNARWYF
TRBV6-6	TRBJ2-3	.	.	TGTGCCAGCAGTTATAAAGGGGATTACACAGATACGCAGTATTTT	CASSYKGDYTDTQYF
TRBV2	TRBJ2-3	.	TRBD2	TGTGCCAGCATCCCCGCGGGAGCTAGCACAGATACGCAGTATTTT	CASIPAGASTDTQYF
TRBV28	TRBJ1-1	few	.	TGTGCCAGCAGTTTAGGACAGGAAGCTTTCTTT	CASSLGQEAFF
TRBV7-2	TRBJ1-2	once	.	TGTGCCAGCAGCGTGGACAGCGAGTCTTATGGCTACACCTTC	CASSVDSESYGYTF
TRBV28	TRBJ1-6	medium-sized	.	TGTGCCAGCAGCTCAAAAACGGGACATAATAATTCACCCCTCCACTTT	CASSSKTGHNNSPLHF
TRBV13	TRBJ2-1	.	.	TGTGCCAGCAGCGCTCAAGTTGGCGGTTCGAAGTACAATGAGCAGTTCTTC	CASSAQVGGSKYNEQFF
TRBV4-1	TRBJ1-1	.	TRBD1	TGCGCCAGCAGCCAAGATGTGGGGACAGGCGGAACTGAAGCTTTCTTT	CASSQDVGTGGTEAFF
TRBV4-3	TRBJ2-2	.	TRBD1	TGCGCCAGCAGCCGAGACAGGGGGCCGGGGACCGGGGAGCTGTTTTTT	CASSRDRGPGTGELFF
TRBV5-6	TRBJ2-2	few	.	TGTGCCAGCAGCTTGGGTGGGGGCCCCACCGGGGAGCTGTTTTTT	CASSLGGGPTGELFF
TRBV27	TRBJ2-2	.	.	TGTGCCAGCATGGGAGCGAACACCGGGGAGCTGTTTTTT	CASMGANTGELFF
TRBV13	TRBJ1-1	.	.	TGTGCCAGCAGCTCGACAGAGCCTTCCGTGAACACTGAAGCTTTCTTT	CASSSTEPSVNTEAFF
TRBV7-3	TRBJ2-3	once	TRBD2	TGTGCCAGCAGCTTAAGCGGGGGGCCTTTCCCAGATACGCAGTATTTT	CASSLSGGPFPDTQYF
TRBV28	TRBJ1-2	.	TRBD1	TGTGCCAGCAGTTTTACCACAGGGGGCAATGGCTACACCTTC	CASSFTTGGNGYTF
TRBV4-1	TRBJ1-1	.	TRBD1	TGCGCCAGCAGCCAGGGACAGCCGGCTGAAGCTTTCTTT	CASSQGQPAEAFF
TRBV5-6	TRBJ1-1	.	.	TGTGCCAGCAGCTTACCAGGCCCTTTGAACACTGAAGCTTTCTTT	CASSLPGPLNTEAFF
TRBV7-9	TRBJ1-1	few	.	TGTGCCAGCAGCTTAGGAGGGTCAAACACTGAAGCTTTCTTT	CASSLGGSNTEAFF
TRBV6-5	TRBJ2-5	once	.	TGTGCCAGCAGCATACGGACATACGGAGAGACCCAGTACTTC	CASSIRTYGETQYF
TRBV28	TRBJ1-4	.	TRBD1	TGTGCCAGCAGTTCCTATACAGGGGAGACGTGGGGTGAAAAACTGTTTTTT	CASSSYTGETWGEKLFF
TRBV5-1	TRBJ2-6	.	.	TGCGCCAGCAGCTTGGACAGAAGCTCTGGGGCCAACGTCCTGACTTTC	CASSLDRSSGANVLTF
TRBV12-5	TRBJ1-5	.	.	TGTGCTAGTGGTACCGGACAGTTCAATCAGCCCCAGCATTTT	CASGTGQFNQPQHF
TRBV19	TRBJ2-1	.	TRBD2	TGTGCCAGTAGTAAGGGACTAGCGGGGTCCCAGCAGTTCTTC	CASSKGLAGSQQFF